Following are 21 T cell receptor beta chains from one sample sequenced in a study of OX40 agonist ivuxolimab in advanced cancers. The library came from the immunoSEQ multiplex PCR assay. The source is immuneACCESS, and TCRdb retained only in-frame sequences with V and J called. Part of the clones is not carried over; for the studies checked, unresolved V genes explain less than half of this, and the remainder is unexplained. Here the sample has 25,000 to 30,000 clones; 84% occur a single time. The ten largest clonotypes hold roughly a sixth of the sample. The sample here was CD4+ or CD8+ T cells sorted from blood, taken in a trial of the OX40 agonist ivuxolimab. These receptors came from an adult with an advanced solid tumor such as melanoma, head and neck, liver or kidney cancer.

The chain has TRBV27 and TRBJ1-6, with D perhaps matching TRBD1 (6 bases). The CDR3 consists of 17 residues. The germline gives CDR1 MNHEY, CDR2 SMNVEV (reference sequence). The V gene lost 2 bases and the J gene lost 1 base, with 12 bases spanning the gap. The CDR3 reads CASSLEAGASYNSPLHF. As DNA, the CDR3 is TGTGCCAGCAGTTTAGAGGCAGGGGCGTCCTATAATTCACCCCTCCACTTT.

This chain joins TRBV18 and TRBJ2-7, with D possibly called TRBD1 or TRBD2 (5 bases each). CDR3 length equals 13 residues. V gave up 3 bases and J gave up 3 bases, with 9 bases separating them. Germline V gene data show CDR1 as KGHSH and CDR2 as LQKENI. The CDR3 is CASSPGAVYEQYF. For the CDR3, the DNA is TGTGCCAGCTCACCCGGGGCAGTCTACGAGCAGTACTTC.

The V and J genes are TRBV29-1 and TRBJ2-1; D gene uncertain. V dropped 1 base and J dropped 0 bases, with 13 bases sitting between them. This CDR3 has 16 amino acids. The germline V gene encodes CDR1 SQVTM and CDR2 ANQGSEA. The CDR3 spells CSVEGPQRSSYNEQFF. The CDR3 DNA sequence: TGCAGCGTTGAAGGACCTCAGAGGAGCTCCTACAATGAGCAGTTCTTC.

The chain carries TRBV25-1 and TRBJ2-7; TRBD2 agrees at 14 bases. CDR1 and CDR2 (germline): MGHDK, SYGVNS. Germline trimming cut 2 bases from V and 7 bases from J; bases unmatched to any gene: 4. The CDR3 covers 15 residues. CDR3 residues: CASSEGTSGSQEQYF. For the CDR3, the DNA is TGTGCCAGCAGTGAAGGGACTAGCGGGAGTCAGGAGCAGTACTTC.

For this clone: A read error may account for a junction end that differs from germline. This sequence joins TRBV7-7 and TRBJ2-1; the match to TRBD2 covers 8 bases. The germline V gene encodes CDR1 SSHAT and CDR2 FNYEAQ (reference sequence). The CDR3 runs 17 residues. Here the CDR3 DNA reads TGTGCTAGCAGCTTACATGGGGCGGGAGGCCCAGGAGATGAGCAGTTCTTC. It translates to CASSLHGAGGPGDEQFF.

CDR3 in DNA: TGTGCCAGCAGCTTGGGAATAGGGGCTAACGAGCAGTACTTC. Protein product: CASSLGIGANEQYF. The V call is TRBV5-6, the J call TRBJ2-7; D possibly corresponds to TRBD1 (5 bases). Germline values: CDR1 SGHDT, CDR2 YYEEEE. The germline V and J ends were trimmed by 0 bases and 5 bases, with 12 bases remaining between them. CDR3 length: 14 residues.

The V call is TRBV28, the J call TRBJ1-1, with no clear D. This CDR3 region has 15 residues. V lost 5 bases to trimming and J lost 2 bases, with 15 bases between them. Germline CDR1 reads MDHEN; CDR2 reads SYDVKM. CDR3: CASSEYSGLNTEAFF. CDR3 nucleotide sequence: TGTGCCAGCAGTGAGTATTCCGGACTAAACACTGAAGCTTTCTTT.

This chain uses TRBV28 with TRBJ2-3, with TRBD2 matching 13 bases. Trimming at V came to 5 bases and at J to 3 bases, leaving 5 bases not matched to a gene. Germline assignment: CDR1 MDHEN and CDR2 SYDVKM. CDR3 size: 16 residues. The CDR3 spells CASSPGTSGETDTQYF. CDR3 sequence (DNA): TGTGCCAGCAGTCCCGGGACTAGCGGGGAGACAGATACGCAGTATTTT.

The chain has TRBV9 and TRBJ1-4; 7 nucleotides align to TRBD1. Trimming removed 0 bases from V and 4 bases from J; junction bases left unmatched: 3. CDR1 is SGDLS and CDR2 is YYNGEE in the germline V gene. The CDR3 runs 15 residues. The CDR3 loop reads CASSVEGTVNEKLFF. For the CDR3, the DNA is TGTGCCAGCAGCGTAGAAGGGACAGTTAATGAAAAACTGTTTTTT.

The rearrangement joins TRBV7-8 to TRBJ1-1, with D perhaps matching TRBD1 (5 bases). This CDR3 contains 12 residues. Germline assignment: CDR1 SGHVS and CDR2 FQNEAQ. Trimming took 5 bases from V and 8 from J, leaving 12 bases between them. CDR3 loop: CASSEGTREAFF. Here the CDR3 DNA reads TGTGCCAGCAGCGAGGGGACGCGGGAAGCTTTCTTT.

V and J are TRBV19 and TRBJ2-4; D is perhaps TRBD1 (5 bases). The V and J ends lost 6 bases and 0 bases respectively, with 12 bases between them. This CDR3 has 15 amino acids. Germline V lookup: CDR1 LNHDA, CDR2 SQIVND (reference sequence). The DNA of the CDR3 is TGTGCCAGTAGCTCACAGGTCGAAGCCAAAAACATTCAGTACTTC. Translation gives CASSSQVEAKNIQYF.

This rearrangement joins TRBV5-4 to TRBJ1-1, with D possibly matching TRBD1 (5 bases). The V and J ends lost 3 bases and 2 bases respectively, with 23 bases between them. The germline V gene encodes CDR1 SGHNT and CDR2 YYREEE (reference sequence). The CDR3 totals 18 residues. CDR3 sequence (DNA): TGTGCCAGCAGCTGGGGACGTGGGGGTTTCGGATTTAACACTGAAGCTTTCTTT. This encodes CASSWGRGGFGFNTEAFF.

The V call is TRBV13, the J call TRBJ1-5, with D perhaps TRBD1 (5 bases). With 0 bases removed from V and 6 bases from J, the gap between germline ends came to 9 bases. From germline, CDR1 is PRHDT and CDR2 FYEKMQ (reference sequence). This CDR3 is 14 amino acids long. CDR3 sequence: CASSLGGAGQPQHF. The CDR3 region has the DNA TGTGCCAGCAGCTTAGGTGGGGCGGGTCAGCCCCAGCATTTT.

V gene TRBV7-2 combines with J gene TRBJ1-1; 8 nucleotides agree with TRBD1. The CDR3 extends over 17 amino acids. Germline CDR1 SGHTA, CDR2 FQGNSA. V lost 4 bases to trimming and J lost 3 bases; unmatched junction nucleotides: 13. DNA for the CDR3: TGTGCCAGCAGCTCGCTATTTCCAGGGGGCTTGGACACTGAAGCTTTCTTT. It encodes CASSSLFPGGLDTEAFF.

The chain links TRBV27 to TRBJ2-7, with 8 bases that match TRBD2. V gave up 6 bases and J gave up 1 base; unmatched junction bases: 8. CDR1 and CDR2 (germline): MNHEY, SMNVEV (reference sequence). The CDR3 consists of 15 residues. Here the CDR3 DNA reads TGTGCCAGCAGGGACCGGACTAGCTTATCCTACGAGCAGTACTTC. Amino acid sequence: CASRDRTSLSYEQYF.

V and J are TRBV13 and TRBJ2-2; 10 bases align to TRBD2. The trim removed 2 bases at V and 0 bases at J, leaving 9 bases unmatched. The germline CDR1 and CDR2 sequences are PRHDT and FYEKMQ (reference sequence). The CDR3 extends over 19 amino acids. CDR3 residues: CASSLRDASGRPNTGELFF. The DNA of the CDR3 is TGTGCCAGCAGCTTACGGGACGCTAGCGGGAGACCGAACACCGGGGAGCTGTTTTTT.

The chain couples TRBV6-1 to TRBJ1-1; TRBD1 might be the D (5 bases). Trimming took off 5 bases at V and 0 bases at J, with 13 bases between the two ends. The length of the CDR3 is 15 residues. Germline values: CDR1 MNHNS, CDR2 SASEGT. CDR3 region: CASSTEGRMNTEAFF. DNA of the CDR3: TGTGCCAGCAGTACCGAGGGACGTATGAACACTGAAGCTTTCTTT.

This chain connects TRBV30 to TRBJ2-1, with 9 bases aligning to TRBD1. The V and J ends lost 5 bases and 7 bases, in that order; junction bases with no gene match: 3. CDR1 is GTSNPN and CDR2 is SVGIG in the germline V gene (reference sequence). The CDR3 is 12 residues long. The CDR3 sequence: CAWSGTGNEQFF. The CDR3 bases are TGTGCCTGGTCCGGGACAGGGAATGAGCAGTTCTTC.

This chain connects TRBV7-9 to TRBJ2-3, with TRBD1 identical over 8 bases. J lost 4 bases, V lost 5 bases, and 11 bases had no gene match. The CDR3 is made up of 16 amino acids. The V gene's germline CDR1 is SEHNR and CDR2 FQNEAQ (reference sequence). CDR3 sequence reads: CASSLSGTGRSDTQYF. CDR3 nucleotides: TGTGCCAGCAGCCTTTCGGGGACAGGACGTTCAGATACGCAGTATTTT.

The chain has TRBV28 and TRBJ1-5; D is uncertain. The V gene lost 2 bases and the J gene lost 1 base, with 6 bases spanning the gap. CDR3 length: 14 amino acids. Germline CDR1 and CDR2: MDHEN and SYDVKM. For the CDR3, the DNA is TGTGCCAGCAGTTTAAGGGCGAGCAATCAGCCCCAGCATTTT. The encoded protein is CASSLRASNQPQHF.

The chain couples TRBV11-3 to TRBJ1-1; D perhaps matches TRBD1 (5 bases). Looked up from germline, CDR1 is SGHNT and CDR2 is YENEEA. This CDR3 has 14 residues. V was cut by 4 bases and J by 0 bases, with 9 bases left in between. The CDR3 sequence: CASSWGIVNTEAFF. CDR3 bases: TGTGCCAGCAGCTGGGGGATTGTGAACACTGAAGCTTTCTTT.